Sequencing of this TCR beta chain was carried out in a study of blood T cell repertoires in COVID-19. The wider study: COVID-19 samples, acute and convalescent, were from the United States, Italy and Spain. T cells, B-cell-depleted T cells, or PBMCs provided the cDNA or gDNA that served as material.

Participant age was 18 to 89 years, and participants resided in approximately 25 US areas. Self-reported history from a screening survey and questionnaire set each donor's cohort. Measured with immunoSEQ multiplex PCR; TCRdb has only the in-frame clones, and not every one. This table has some 190,000 clones, 89% appearing once. Sequences were obtained from PBMCs or T cells enriched from blood (not recorded which). The sequence derives from a woman aged 40 to 55 with acute COVID-19.

The CDR3 region has the DNA TGCGCCAGCAGCGAGACTAGCGGAAACTCCTACAATGAGCAGTTCTTC. Its protein product is CASSETSGNSYNEQFF. The gene calls are TRBV5-1 and TRBJ2-1; TRBD2 matches 9 bases. The CDR3 spans 16 residues. The trim removed 4 bases at V and 0 bases at J, leaving 5 bases unmatched. Germline V gene data show CDR1 as SGHRS and CDR2 as YFSETQ.